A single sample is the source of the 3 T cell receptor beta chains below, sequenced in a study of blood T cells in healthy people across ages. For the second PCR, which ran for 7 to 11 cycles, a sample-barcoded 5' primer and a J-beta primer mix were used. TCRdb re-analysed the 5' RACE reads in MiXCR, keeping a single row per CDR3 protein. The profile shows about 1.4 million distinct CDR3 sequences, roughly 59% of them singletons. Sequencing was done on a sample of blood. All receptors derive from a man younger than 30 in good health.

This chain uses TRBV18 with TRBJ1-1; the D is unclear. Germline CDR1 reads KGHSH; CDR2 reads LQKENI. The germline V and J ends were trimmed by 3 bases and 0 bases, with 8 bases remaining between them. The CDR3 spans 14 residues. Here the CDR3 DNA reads TGTGCCAGCTCACCCAACACGATGAACACTGAAGCTTTCTTT. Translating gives CASSPNTMNTEAFF.

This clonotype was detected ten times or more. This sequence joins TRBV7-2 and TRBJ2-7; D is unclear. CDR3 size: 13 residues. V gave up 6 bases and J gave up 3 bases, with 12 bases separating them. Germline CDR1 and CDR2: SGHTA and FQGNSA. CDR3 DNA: TGTGCCAGCAGTTTAAGGGCAGGCTACGAGCAGTACTTC. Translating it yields CASSLRAGYEQYF.

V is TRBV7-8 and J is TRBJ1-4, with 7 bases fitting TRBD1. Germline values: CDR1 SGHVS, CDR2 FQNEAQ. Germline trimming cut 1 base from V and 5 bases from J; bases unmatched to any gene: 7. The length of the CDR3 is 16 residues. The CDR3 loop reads CASSLGPGQLNEKLFF. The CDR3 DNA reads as TGTGCCAGCAGCTTAGGACCGGGACAGTTGAATGAAAAACTGTTTTTT.